This record concerns one T cell receptor beta chain sequence. The antigen is unknown. CDR1 is MNHEY and CDR2 is SMNVEV in the germline V gene (reference sequence). Trimming took 0 bases from V and 6 from J, leaving 15 bases between them. This CDR3 is 16 amino acids long. Donors showed nominal health when sampled, although they likely had unrecorded immune exposures. These data come from a study of cytomegalovirus exposure and HLA in healthy donors. PCR amplification relied on 60 Vbeta primers (plus 13 Jbeta primers). Sequencing used immunoSEQ multiplex PCR; TCRdb keeps in-frame clones, though not all of them. The data contain some 200,000 clones, 82% of them singletons. Whole-study results and caveats: Immune exposure data for these donors was limited to CMV serostatus. Some TCR beta chains (roughly 160 of them) were listed as cytomegalovirus-associated.

The sequence was collected from a woman aged 18-29 years in good health and CMV-seronegative. Specimen: PBMCs. The chain employs TRBV27 and TRBJ1-5; no definite D call. The CDR3 nucleotides are TGTGCCAGCAGTTTATCTGTTTCCCCCGGAGGTCAGCCCCAGCATTTT. Amino acid sequence: CASSLSVSPGGQPQHF.